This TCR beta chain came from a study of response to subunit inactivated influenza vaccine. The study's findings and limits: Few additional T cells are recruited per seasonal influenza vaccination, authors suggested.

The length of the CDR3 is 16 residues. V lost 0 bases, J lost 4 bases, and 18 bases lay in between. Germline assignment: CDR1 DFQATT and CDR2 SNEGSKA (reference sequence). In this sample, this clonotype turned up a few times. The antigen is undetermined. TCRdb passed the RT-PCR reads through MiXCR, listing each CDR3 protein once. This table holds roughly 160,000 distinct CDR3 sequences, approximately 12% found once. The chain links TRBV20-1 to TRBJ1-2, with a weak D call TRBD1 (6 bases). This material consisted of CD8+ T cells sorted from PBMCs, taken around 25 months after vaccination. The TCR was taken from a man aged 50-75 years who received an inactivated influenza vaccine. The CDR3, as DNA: TGCAGTGCTAGAGATCCAGGGACAAGCGGGGGCTATGGCTACACCTTC. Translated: CSARDPGTSGGYGYTF.